A selection of T cell receptor beta chains follows, all from one sample in a study of Ad26.COV2.S vaccination and SARS-CoV-2 variants. Sequencing used immunoSEQ multiplex PCR; TCRdb keeps in-frame clones, though not all of them. The sample has some 480,000 clones, around 85% seen once. This specimen consisted of peripheral blood, obtained in a trial of Ad26.COV2.S vaccine versus placebo. The receptor source for this set is a person between 18 and 65 years old who received the Ad26.COV2.S COVID-19 vaccine or a placebo. The CDR3 runs from the conserved cysteine through the conserved F or W. A D gene is named only where the DNA matches it firmly. The size entry is marked missing in some rows and otherwise reads once, few, many or a size class.

v_call,d_call,clone_size,j_call,cdr3_aa,cdr3_nt
TRBV23-1,NA,NA,TRBJ1-2,CASSQSPTGLNYGYTF,TGCGCCAGCAGTCAATCGCCCACAGGGCTTAACTATGGCTACACCTTC
TRBV6-5,NA,NA,TRBJ2-3,CASSYSIWGADTQYF,TGTGCCAGCAGTTACTCGATTTGGGGGGCGGATACGCAGTATTTT
TRBV5-1,TRBD1,few,TRBJ1-2,CASSLRTGGEYYGYTF,TGCGCCAGCAGCTTAAGGACAGGGGGCGAGTACTATGGCTACACCTTC
TRBV30,TRBD2,NA,TRBJ2-3,CAWSVPPGGHTQYF,TGTGCCTGGAGTGTACCGCCGGGGGGTCATACGCAGTATTTT
TRBV10-3,NA,NA,TRBJ2-1,CAIRQGAGGNEQFF,TGTGCCATCAGACAGGGAGCTGGAGGCAATGAGCAGTTCTTC
TRBV5-4,NA,NA,TRBJ2-2,CASSLGTTTTLSTGELFF,TGTGCCAGCAGCTTGGGGACTACCACAACATTATCCACCGGGGAGCTGTTTTTT
TRBV4-3,NA,NA,TRBJ1-2,CASSQGGSNYGYTF,TGCGCCAGCAGCCAAGGTGGGTCTAACTATGGCTACACCTTC
TRBV29-1,NA,NA,TRBJ2-5,CSVDTAGTETQYF,TGCAGCGTGGACACGGCGGGCACGGAGACCCAGTACTTC
TRBV20-1,NA,NA,TRBJ2-1,CSASERDREQFF,TGCAGTGCTAGTGAACGGGATCGCGAGCAGTTCTTC
TRBV19,TRBD2,NA,TRBJ2-7,CASSSSGRAYEQYF,TGTGCCAGTAGTTCGAGCGGGAGGGCCTACGAGCAGTACTTC
TRBV5-8,TRBD2,once,TRBJ2-1,CASSLFAGGTGEQFF,TGTGCCAGCAGCTTGTTCGCGGGAGGAACCGGTGAGCAGTTCTTC
TRBV27,NA,NA,TRBJ1-1,CASSPQTGINTEAFF,TGTGCCAGCAGTCCTCAAACAGGAATCAACACTGAAGCTTTCTTT
TRBV5-8,NA,NA,TRBJ1-6,CASSLAVNSPLHF,TGTGCCAGCAGCTTGGCTGTTAATTCACCCCTCCACTTT
TRBV12-5,TRBD2,NA,TRBJ2-3,CASRLADSTDTQYF,TGTGCTAGTCGACTAGCGGATAGCACAGATACGCAGTATTTT
TRBV28,NA,NA,TRBJ1-2,CASRGSYYGYTF,TGTGCCAGCAGGGGGAGCTACTATGGCTACACCTTC
TRBV14,NA,NA,TRBJ2-1,CASSQPGLGNEQFF,TGTGCCAGCAGCCAGCCCGGGCTCGGCAATGAGCAGTTCTTC
TRBV29-1,NA,NA,TRBJ2-7,CSVEDGYSYEQYF,TGCAGCGTTGAAGATGGGTACTCCTACGAGCAGTACTTC
TRBV28,NA,NA,TRBJ2-7,CASIGEPLRAGTYF,TGTGCCAGCATCGGGGAACCTCTACGAGCAGGGACGTACTTC
TRBV6-6,TRBD2,NA,TRBJ2-1,CASRTGTSVSNEQFF,TGTGCCAGCAGAACTGGGACTAGCGTTAGCAATGAGCAGTTCTTC
TRBV4-1,NA,NA,TRBJ2-5,CASRQNAGGMETQYF,TGCGCCAGCAGACAGAATGCCGGCGGGATGGAGACCCAGTACTTC
TRBV5-1,NA,NA,TRBJ2-1,CASSPTEWASYNEQFF,TGCGCCAGCAGCCCAACCGAGTGGGCCTCCTACAATGAGCAGTTCTTC
TRBV11-2,TRBD1,NA,TRBJ1-1,CASSIGPRQGEAFF,TGTGCCAGCAGCATCGGGCCCAGACAGGGTGAAGCTTTCTTT
TRBV2,NA,NA,TRBJ2-1,CASRILGGGQVNEQFF,TGTGCCAGCAGGATCCTCGGCGGTGGGCAGGTCAATGAGCAGTTCTTC
TRBV5-6,NA,NA,TRBJ1-1,CASSLGYRTWATEAFF,TGTGCCAGCAGCTTGGGATACAGGACCTGGGCGACTGAAGCTTTCTTT
TRBV15,NA,NA,TRBJ2-3,CATSRDPPPTGDTQYF,TGTGCCACCAGCAGAGATCCGCCCCCGACGGGAGATACGCAGTATTTT
TRBV28,NA,NA,TRBJ2-7,CASSPPLPYEQYF,TGTGCCAGCAGTCCTCCCTTACCCTACGAGCAGTACTTC
TRBV5-6,TRBD1,NA,TRBJ1-6,CASSLTDRVGPPLHF,TGTGCCAGCAGCTTGACTGACAGGGTCGGTCCACCCCTCCACTTT
TRBV15,NA,NA,TRBJ2-1,CATSRDQAKSYNEQFF,TGTGCCACCAGCAGAGATCAGGCGAAGTCCTACAATGAGCAGTTCTTC
TRBV5-8,NA,NA,TRBJ1-2,CASSLEPIGYYTF,TGTGCCAGCAGCTTGGAACCGATTGGTTACTACACCTTC